These T cell receptor beta chains were read from a single sample in a study of blood T cells in healthy people across ages. One entry per CDR3 protein, called by TCRdb with MiXCR from the 5' RACE reads. The table includes approximately 2,000,000 distinct CDR3 sequences, 35% to 50% detected once. The sample was blood. The receptors shown here come from a human donor in good health. CDR3s include the opening cysteine and the closing phenylalanine or tryptophan. The order of the fields is J gene, D gene, clone size, V gene, CDR3 DNA, CDR3 protein. A D gene is named only where the DNA matches it firmly. Rows give clone size only sometimes, using once, few, many, or a class for an expanded clone.

TRBJ1-6 | - | few | TRBV20-1 | TGCAGTGCTAGAGATCTGGTAGGGACGACCCTCCACTTT | CSARDLVGTTLHF
TRBJ1-6 | - | - | TRBV6-2/TRBV6-3 | TGTGCCAGCAGTTACGATCGCGCAGCCTTTAATTCACCCCTCCACTTT | CASSYDRAAFNSPLHF
TRBJ2-7 | TRBD1 | few | TRBV10-3 | TGTGCCATCAGTGAGGACAGGGAAGGCGAGCAGTACTTC | CAISEDREGEQYF
TRBJ2-2 | TRBD1 | - | TRBV27 | TGTGCCAGCAGCAATTACAGGGGCACCGGGGAGCTGTTTTTT | CASSNYRGTGELFF
TRBJ2-4 | - | few | TRBV7-2 | TGTGCCAGCAGCTTAGATCTCAACCCCAAAAACATTCAGTACTTC | CASSLDLNPKNIQYF
TRBJ2-6 | - | once | TRBV20-1 | TGCAGTGCTAGCGCCCACTCTGGGGCCAACGTCCTGACTTTC | CSASAHSGANVLTF
TRBJ2-4 | TRBD1 | - | TRBV7-8 | TGTGCCGGCAGCTTATCTCAGGGGGCTTTCAGCATTCAGTACTTC | CAGSLSQGAFSIQYF
TRBJ2-1 | TRBD1 | - | TRBV27 | TGTGCCAGCAGTCTCCGACAGGGTACTAACAATGAGCAGTTCTTC | CASSLRQGTNNEQFF
TRBJ2-7 | - | many | TRBV2 | TGTGCCAGCAGAAAGGACAGATCGAGCTCCTACGAGCAGTACTTC | CASRKDRSSSYEQYF
TRBJ2-7 | - | - | TRBV27 | TGTGCCAGCAGCCCTTCGCGTAATCAGGGCTACGAGCAGTACTTC | CASSPSRNQGYEQYF
TRBJ2-7 | - | - | TRBV7-2 | TGTGCCAGCAGCGCCGGATCCAACGAGCAGTACTTC | CASSAGSNEQYF
TRBJ2-5 | - | many | TRBV5-1 | TGCGCCAGCAGCTTGGAACGTGACCAAGAGACCCAGTACTTC | CASSLERDQETQYF
TRBJ2-5 | - | few | TRBV7-2 | TGTGCCAGCAGCTTAGCCAGGCACCTCCAAGAGACCCAGTACTTC | CASSLARHLQETQYF
TRBJ2-3 | TRBD1 | few | TRBV20-1 | TGCAGTGCTAGACGTCGGGACAGGGGCCCGCCTAGCACAGATACGCAGTATTTT | CSARRRDRGPPSTDTQYF
TRBJ2-1 | - | - | TRBV12-3/TRBV12-4 | TGTGCCAGTGTGACTAGCTCCTACAATGAGCAGTTCTTC | CASVTSSYNEQFF
TRBJ1-1 | - | - | TRBV7-2 | TGTGCCAGCAGCTTACAGGGAACCCTGAGCACTGAAGCTTTCTTT | CASSLQGTLSTEAFF